The 6 T cell receptor beta chains listed next were all sequenced from one sample in a study of blood T cell repertoires in COVID-19. TCRdb's copy holds only in-frame clones and misses some; the assay was immunoSEQ multiplex PCR. The profile shows about 45,000 clones, roughly 90% of them singletons. Material for sequencing was peripheral blood. The receptors were gathered from a human donor in a cohort sampled during active COVID-19.

The chain recombines TRBV27 with TRBJ2-7, with D tentatively TRBD1 (6 bases). Between the trimmed V and J ends, which lost 9 bases and 6 bases, there was a span of 18 bases. The CDR3 consists of 13 residues. CDR1 and CDR2 (germline): MNHEY, SMNVEV (reference sequence). The CDR3 DNA follows: TGTGCCAGGCCGACAGGCCGCCTGGGCGAGCAGTACTTC. Translated: CARPTGRLGEQYF.

The J gene is TRBJ1-3, the V gene TRBV2, with D hard to call. This CDR3 region has 15 residues. The germline V gene has CDR1 SNHLY and CDR2 FYNNEI. Trimming took off 3 bases at V and 1 base at J, with 10 bases between the two ends. The DNA for the CDR3 is TGTGCCAGCAGTGAGACAACCCATTCTGGAAACACCATATATTTT. Encoded protein: CASSETTHSGNTIYF.

DNA of the CDR3: TGTGCCAGCACTATGGGACTGGGATATTGGGAAGAGACCCAGTACTTC. Amino acids: CASTMGLGYWEETQYF. The chain combines TRBV5-5 with TRBJ2-5; TRBD2 might be the D (6 bases). CDR1 SGHKS and CDR2 YYEKEE come from the germline V gene (reference sequence). The V and J ends lost 6 bases and 3 bases respectively, with 21 bases between them. The CDR3 runs to 16 residues.

The CDR3 DNA sequence: TGTGCCACCAACTCCCGGACAGCCAACTACGAGCAGTACTTC. This translates into CATNSRTANYEQYF. The chain uses TRBV5-5 and TRBJ2-7; tentatively, D is TRBD1 (6 bases). Trimming removed 9 bases from V and 3 bases from J, with 19 bases in between. The CDR3 is made up of 14 amino acids. Germline values: CDR1 SGHKS, CDR2 YYEKEE (reference sequence). Full variable domain (missing parts from reference TRBV5-5 and TRBJ2-7): DAGVTQSPTHLIKTRGQQVTLRCSPISGHKSVSWYQQVLGQGPQFIFQYYEKEERGRGNFPDRFSARQFPNYSSELNVNALLLGDSALYLCATNSRTANYEQYFGPGTRLTVT.

This chain links TRBV9 with TRBJ2-3; unclear D gene. The CDR3 has 14 amino acids. Germline V CDR1 and CDR2: SGDLS, YYNGEE. Trimming pared 2 bases from V and 0 bases from J, leaving 7 bases between. The CDR3 nucleotides are TGTGCCAGCAGCGTCCGTTATAGCACAGATACGCAGTATTTT. This encodes CASSVRYSTDTQYF.

The chain combines TRBV20-1 with TRBJ2-7, with 8 bases lining up with TRBD2. Germline assignment: CDR1 DFQATT and CDR2 SNEGSKA (reference sequence). V lost 3 bases and J lost 0; bases outside the gene matches: 13. The CDR3 extends over 17 amino acids. The DNA of the CDR3 is TGCAGTGCTAGTCTTAGCGGGGACTATAGGGCCTCCTACGAGCAGTACTTC. Its protein is CSASLSGDYRASYEQYF.